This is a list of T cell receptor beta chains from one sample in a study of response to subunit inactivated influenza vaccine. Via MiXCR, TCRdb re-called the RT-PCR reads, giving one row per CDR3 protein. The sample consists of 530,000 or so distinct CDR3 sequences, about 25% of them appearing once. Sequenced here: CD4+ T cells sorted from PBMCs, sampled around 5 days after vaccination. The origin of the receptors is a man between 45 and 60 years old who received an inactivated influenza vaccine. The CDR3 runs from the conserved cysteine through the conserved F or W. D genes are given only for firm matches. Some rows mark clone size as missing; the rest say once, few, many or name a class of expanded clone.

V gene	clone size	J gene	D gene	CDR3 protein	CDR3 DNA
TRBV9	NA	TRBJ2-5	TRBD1	CASSVGQGQTQYF	TGTGCCAGCAGCGTAGGACAGGGCCAGACCCAGTACTTC
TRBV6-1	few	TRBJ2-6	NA	CASSVGQYSGANVLTF	TGTGCCAGCAGCGTCGGACAGTACTCTGGGGCCAACGTCCTGACTTTC
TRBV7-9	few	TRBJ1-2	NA	CASKREGSYGYTF	TGTGCCAGCAAACGGGAAGGGTCCTATGGCTACACCTTC
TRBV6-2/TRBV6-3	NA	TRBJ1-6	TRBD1	CASSYSGTGGRLPPLHF	TGTGCCAGCAGTTACTCCGGGACAGGGGGCCGACTTCCCCCCCTCCACTTT
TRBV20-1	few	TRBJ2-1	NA	CSASKRLIGYNEQFF	TGCAGTGCTAGTAAGAGGCTCATCGGGTACAATGAGCAGTTCTTC
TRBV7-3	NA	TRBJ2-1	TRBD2	CASSLGTSGSLRQFF	TGTGCCAGCAGCTTAGGGACTAGCGGGAGTCTGAGGCAGTTCTTC
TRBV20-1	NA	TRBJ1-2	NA	CSARGVGGYTF	TGCAGTGCTAGAGGAGTGGGTGGCTACACCTTC
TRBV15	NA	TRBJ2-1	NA	CATSRDYDEQFF	TGTGCCACCAGCAGAGATTACGATGAGCAGTTCTTC
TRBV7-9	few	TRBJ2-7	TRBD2	CASSLSRLAGGEQYF	TGTGCCAGCAGCTTAAGCAGACTAGCGGGGGGCGAGCAGTACTTC
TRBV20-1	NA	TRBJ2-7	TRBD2	CSAREASGRPHEQYF	TGCAGTGCTAGAGAAGCAAGCGGGAGGCCTCACGAGCAGTACTTC
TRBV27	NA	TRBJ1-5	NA	CASSLRRTEVQPQHF	TGTGCCAGCAGTTTACGCCGGACGGAGGTTCAGCCCCAGCATTTT
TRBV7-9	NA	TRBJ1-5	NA	CAPTSGWPQHF	TGTGCCCCCACTAGCGGGTGGCCCCAGCATTTT
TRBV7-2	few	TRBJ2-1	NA	CASSLYQRHNEQFF	TGTGCCAGCAGCTTATATCAGCGCCACAATGAGCAGTTCTTC
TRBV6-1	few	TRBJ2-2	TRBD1	CASSVQRTGRTGELFF	TGTGCCAGCAGTGTACAGAGGACAGGACGGACCGGGGAGCTGTTTTTT
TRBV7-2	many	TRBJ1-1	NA	CASSLEGGLNTEAFF	TGCGCCAGCAGCTTGGAAGGGGGGCTGAACACTGAAGCTTTCTTT
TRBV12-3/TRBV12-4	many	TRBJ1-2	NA	CASSLDPAYGYTF	TGTGCCAGCAGTTTAGATCCAGCCTATGGCTACACCTTC
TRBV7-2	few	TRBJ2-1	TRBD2	CASSLRPSGGGYNEQFF	TGTGCCAGCAGCTTACGACCTAGCGGGGGAGGCTACAATGAGCAGTTCTTC
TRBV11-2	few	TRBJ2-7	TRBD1	CASSLDLVRGTYEQYF	TGTGCCAGCAGCTTAGATTTGGTCAGGGGGACCTACGAGCAGTACTTC
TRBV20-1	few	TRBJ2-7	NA	CSARGGGSTYEQYF	TGCAGTGCTAGAGGCGGAGGTAGCACCTACGAGCAGTACTTC
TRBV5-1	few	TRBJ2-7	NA	CADCGKGFYEQYF	TGCGCCGATTGTGGCAAAGGATTCTACGAGCAGTACTTC
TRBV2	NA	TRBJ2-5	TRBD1	CASRQGQGQETQYF	TGTGCCAGCAGGCAAGGACAGGGACAAGAGACCCAGTACTTC
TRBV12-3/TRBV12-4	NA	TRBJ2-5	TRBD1	CASSTTGTAKGETQYF	TGTGCCAGCAGTACGACTGGGACAGCCAAAGGGGAGACCCAGTACTTC
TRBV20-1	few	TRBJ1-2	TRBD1	CSANNQGAHGYTF	TGCAGTGCTAATAATCAGGGGGCGCATGGCTACACCTTC
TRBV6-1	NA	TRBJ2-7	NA	CASSHPGGGEQYF	TGTGCCAGCAGCCACCCGGGGGGCGGCGAGCAGTACTTC
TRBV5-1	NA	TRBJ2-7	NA	CASSLLSLALEQYF	TGCGCCAGCAGCTTGTTATCCCTAGCTCTCGAGCAGTACTTC
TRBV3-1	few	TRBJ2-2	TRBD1	CASSPTGTVNTGELFF	TGTGCCAGCAGCCCGACCGGGACAGTGAACACCGGGGAGCTGTTTTTT
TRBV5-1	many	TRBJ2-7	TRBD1	CASSYTWTGTGSYEQYF	TGCGCCAGCAGCTATACCTGGACCGGGACAGGGTCCTACGAGCAGTACTTC
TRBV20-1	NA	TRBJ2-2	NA	CSASNRDYTGELFF	TGCAGTGCCTCAAACCGGGACTACACCGGGGAGCTGTTTTTT
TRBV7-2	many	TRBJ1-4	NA	CASSPQQGNEKLFF	TGTGCCAGCAGCCCCCAACAGGGAAATGAAAAACTGTTTTTT
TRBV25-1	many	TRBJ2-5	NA	CASSHSPGKLTQYF	TGTGCCAGCAGTCACTCCCCCGGGAAATTGACCCAGTACTTC
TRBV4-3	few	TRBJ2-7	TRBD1	CASSKQGAPVYEQYF	TGCGCCAGCAGCAAACAGGGGGCGCCTGTCTACGAGCAGTACTTC
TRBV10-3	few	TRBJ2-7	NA	CAISESGTREQYF	TGTGCCATCAGTGAGTCTGGAACACGCGAGCAGTACTTC
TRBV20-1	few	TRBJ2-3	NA	CSASPTRARGDTQYF	TGCAGTGCTAGCCCCACACGCGCCCGGGGAGATACGCAGTATTTT
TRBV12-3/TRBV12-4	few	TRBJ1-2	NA	CASRRDTNYGYTF	TGTGCCAGCAGAAGGGACACTAACTATGGCTACACCTTC
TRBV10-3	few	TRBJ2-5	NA	CAISAYAGETQYF	TGTGCCATCAGTGCGTATGCCGGAGAGACCCAGTACTTC
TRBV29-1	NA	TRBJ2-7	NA	CSVGGDYEQYF	TGCAGCGTCGGTGGGGACTACGAGCAGTACTTC
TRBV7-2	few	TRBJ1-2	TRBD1	CASSSQGYGYTF	TGTGCCAGCAGCTCACAGGGGTATGGCTACACCTTC
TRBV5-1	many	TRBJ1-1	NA	CASSSDTGETEAFF	TGCGCCAGCAGCTCCGACACGGGCGAGACTGAAGCTTTCTTT
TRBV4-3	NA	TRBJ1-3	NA	CASSQVLSRMTGNTIYF	TGCGCCAGCAGCCAAGTTTTGAGCAGGATGACTGGAAACACCATATATTTT
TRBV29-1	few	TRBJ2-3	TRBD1	CSVEETRGDTQYF	TGCAGCGTTGAAGAAACCAGGGGGGATACGCAGTATTTT
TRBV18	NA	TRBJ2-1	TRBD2	CASSPLAGEYNEQFF	TGTGCCAGCTCACCACTAGCGGGGGAATACAATGAGCAGTTCTTC
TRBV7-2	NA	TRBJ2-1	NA	CASSLASDRNEQFF	TGTGCCAGCAGCTTAGCGTCCGACAGGAATGAGCAGTTCTTC
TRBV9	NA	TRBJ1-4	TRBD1	CASSVEAGQGVEKLFF	TGTGCCAGCAGCGTAGAGGCGGGACAGGGAGTTGAAAAACTGTTTTTT
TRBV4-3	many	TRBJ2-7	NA	CASSQDFGAFPYEQYF	TGCGCCAGCAGCCAAGATTTTGGGGCCTTTCCCTACGAGCAGTACTTC
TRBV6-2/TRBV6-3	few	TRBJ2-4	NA	CASTYKVAYLAKNIQYF	TGTGCCAGCACCTACAAAGTGGCCTACCTAGCCAAAAACATTCAGTACTTC
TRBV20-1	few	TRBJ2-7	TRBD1	CSARTGTALSYEQYF	TGCAGTGCTCGAACCGGGACAGCCCTCTCCTACGAGCAGTACTTC
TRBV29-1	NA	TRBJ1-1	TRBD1	CSVGTGNGEAFF	TGCAGCGTGGGGACAGGGAACGGTGAAGCTTTCTTT
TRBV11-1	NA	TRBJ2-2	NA	CASSSLGQHPVNTGELFF	TGTGCCAGCAGCTCCCTGGGACAACATCCAGTAAACACCGGGGAGCTGTTTTTT
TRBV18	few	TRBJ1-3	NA	CASSPPGTDTIYF	TGTGCCAGCTCACCACCCGGTACGGACACCATATATTTT
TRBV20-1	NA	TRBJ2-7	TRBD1	CSASRQGAREQYF	TGCAGTGCTAGCCGACAGGGGGCGAGAGAGCAGTACTTC
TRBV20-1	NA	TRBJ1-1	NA	CSARDGTGNTEAFF	TGCAGTGCTAGAGATGGGACGGGGAACACTGAAGCTTTCTTT
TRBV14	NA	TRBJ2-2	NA	CASSHTGFWGTGELFF	TGTGCCAGCAGCCACACGGGATTTTGGGGCACCGGGGAGCTGTTTTTT
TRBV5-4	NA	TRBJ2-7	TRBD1	CASSRDRTSDEQYF	TGTGCCAGCAGCCGGGACAGGACTTCTGACGAGCAGTACTTC
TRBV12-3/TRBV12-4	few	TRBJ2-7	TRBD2	CASSHPYWDLAGSEQYF	TGTGCCAGCAGTCACCCCTATTGGGATCTAGCGGGATCCGAGCAGTACTTC
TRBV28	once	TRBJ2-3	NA	CASSVAGAEGDTQYF	TGTGCCAGCAGTGTGGCAGGAGCCGAGGGAGATACGCAGTATTTT
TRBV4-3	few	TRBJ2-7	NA	CASSQDLGNEQYF	TGCGCCAGCAGCCAAGATCTGGGGAACGAGCAGTACTTC
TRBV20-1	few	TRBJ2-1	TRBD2	CSARGEPGLAGPMSSYNEQFF	TGCAGTGCTAGGGGGGAACCGGGACTAGCGGGCCCTATGAGCTCCTACAATGAGCAGTTCTTC
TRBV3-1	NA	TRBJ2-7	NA	CACCLLTSFPYEQYF	TGTGCCTGCTGCCTCCTAACTAGCTTTCCCTACGAGCAGTACTTC
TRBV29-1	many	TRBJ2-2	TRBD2	CSVAAGVGTGELFF	TGCAGCGTTGCGGCGGGAGTCGGAACCGGGGAGCTGTTTTTT
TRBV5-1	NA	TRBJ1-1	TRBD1	CASSARQGRDTEAFF	TGCGCCAGCAGCGCCCGACAGGGGAGGGACACTGAAGCTTTCTTT